A single sample is the source of the 30 T cell receptor beta chains below, sequenced in a study of OX40 agonist ivuxolimab in advanced cancers. Generated by immunoSEQ multiplex PCR, the TCRdb table keeps only in-frame clones and is missing some. Found here are roughly 97,000 clones, about 86% of them singletons; the top ten hold less than 6.5%. Sequencing was performed on CD4+ or CD8+ T cells sorted from blood, taken in a trial of the OX40 agonist ivuxolimab. These receptors all come from an adult with an advanced solid tumor such as melanoma, head and neck, liver or kidney cancer.

V is TRBV10-2 and J is TRBJ2-2, with TRBD1 identical over 8 bases. This CDR3 has 15 residues. The V and J ends lost 6 bases and 9 bases, in that order; junction bases with no gene match: 12. In germline, CDR1 is WSHSY, CDR2 SAAADI. The CDR3 here is CASRGGTGGLRELFF. The CDR3, as DNA: TGCGCCAGCAGAGGCGGGACAGGAGGTCTCAGGGAGCTGTTTTTT.

This clone has a handful of counts. This chain uses TRBV5-4 with TRBJ2-6; 7 nucleotides match TRBD2. CDR3 length: 16 residues. Germline V gene lookup returns CDR1 SGHNT and CDR2 YYREEE (reference sequence). Germline trimming cut 5 bases from V and 4 bases from J; bases unmatched to any gene: 9. The CDR3 sequence: CASRAGRETGANVLTF. The CDR3 nucleotides read TGTGCCAGCAGGGCTGGGCGGGAGACCGGGGCCAACGTCCTGACTTTC.

V usage is TRBV30 and J usage is TRBJ2-2; D gene ambiguous. From germline, CDR1 is GTSNPN and CDR2 SVGIG (reference sequence). The V and J ends lost 3 bases and 6 bases respectively, with 11 bases between them. This CDR3 has 13 amino acids. DNA for the CDR3: TGTGCCTGGAGCCGCATAGATGCCGGGGAGCTGTTTTTT. It translates to CAWSRIDAGELFF.

The chain is built from TRBV19 and TRBJ1-1; 10 bases agree with TRBD1. Germline loops: CDR1 LNHDA, CDR2 SQIVND (reference sequence). This CDR3 comprises 13 residues. V shed 10 bases and J 4 bases; nucleotides not matched to a gene: 6. Written as DNA, the CDR3 is TGTGCCAATCCAGGACAGGGGGGCACTGAAGCTTTCTTT. Amino acid sequence: CANPGQGGTEAFF.

J is TRBJ1-1 and V is TRBV5-1, with D maybe TRBD1 (6 bases). V lost 0 bases to trimming and J lost 9 bases, with 12 bases between them. Per germline, CDR1 SGHRS and CDR2 YFSETQ. This CDR3 spans 13 amino acids. The CDR3, as DNA: TGCGCCAGCAGCTTGGCGTCGGGGGCGCAAGCTTTCTTT. It is translated as CASSLASGAQAFF.

The chain couples TRBV11-3 to TRBJ2-5; the match to TRBD2 covers 11 bases. Germline V gene sequence: CDR1 SGHNT, CDR2 YENEEA. The J segment lost 7 bases and the V segment lost 1 base, leaving 11 bases of the junction unmatched. The CDR3 runs 17 residues. The CDR3 protein is CASSLGSASGGTGTQYF. CDR3 nucleotide sequence: TGTGCCAGCAGCTTAGGTTCTGCTAGCGGGGGGACGGGGACCCAGTACTTC.

V gene TRBV4-2 combines with J gene TRBJ2-5, with 10 bases that match TRBD2. This CDR3 region has 16 residues. Germline-derived CDR1 and CDR2 are LGHNA and YNFKEQ. Losses at the gene ends were 0 bases for V and 5 bases for J; bases not matched to a gene: 6. The CDR3 nucleotides are TGTGCCAGCAGCCAAGATCGAGCGGGAGGGCGCGAGACCCAGTACTTC. This gives the protein CASSQDRAGGRETQYF.

As for this clone: The conserved closing phenylalanine or tryptophan is absent in this CDR3, likely reflecting a read error. This sequence joins TRBV6-6 and TRBJ2-7; D is undetermined. Trimming stripped 5 bases from V and 4 bases from J, with 9 bases between. The CDR3 has 12 amino acids. From germline, CDR1 is MNHNY and CDR2 SVGAGI (reference sequence). Here the CDR3 reads CASSRERYEQYL. The DNA for the CDR3 is TGTGCCAGCAGTCGCGAGAGGTACGAGCAGTACCTC.

The J gene is TRBJ1-4, the V gene TRBV6-5, with TRBD1 as a possible D gene (5 bases). Deletions cut 2 bases from V and 6 bases from J, with 13 bases between. Germline V gives CDR1 MNHEY, CDR2 SVGAGI. The CDR3 runs 15 residues. CDR3 DNA: TGTGCCAGCAGTTACCACGGGGACCCCCATGAAAAACTGTTTTTT. This gives the protein CASSYHGDPHEKLFF.

In this sample, this clone turned up once. V usage is TRBV27 and J usage is TRBJ2-1; TRBD2 aligns across 8 bases. CDR1 is MNHEY, CDR2 SMNVEV, per germline (reference sequence). V gave up 5 bases and J gave up 9 bases; unmatched junction bases: 9. The CDR3 has 14 residues. CDR3 sequence: CASSPLSGAGEQFF. Here the CDR3 DNA reads TGTGCCAGCAGTCCTCTTAGCGGGGCGGGTGAGCAGTTCTTC.

The chain recombines TRBV10-2 with TRBJ1-1; D not resolved. V lost 3 bases to trimming and J lost 0 bases, with 11 bases between them. The CDR3 sequence is 15 residues long. Germline V CDR1 and CDR2: WSHSY, SAAADI. CDR3 nucleotide sequence: TGCGCCAGCAGTGACGTAGGGCAATTGAACACTGAAGCTTTCTTT. Amino acid sequence: CASSDVGQLNTEAFF.

The V gene is TRBV4-3, the J gene TRBJ2-1; 9 nucleotides agree with TRBD2. CDR3 length: 17 amino acids. Germline loops: CDR1 LGHNA, CDR2 YSLEER. V gave up 1 base and J gave up 2 bases; unmatched junction bases: 6. The DNA for the CDR3 is TGCGCCAGCAGCCAAGGCGGGTCTAGCGGGGCCTACAATGAGCAGTTCTTC. This gives the protein CASSQGGSSGAYNEQFF.

The V gene is TRBV7-9, the J gene TRBJ1-1; D uncertain. CDR3 size: 13 residues. Germline V CDR1 and CDR2: SEHNR, FQNEAQ (reference sequence). V shed 3 bases and J shed 2 bases, with 7 bases lying between them. CDR3 region: CASSLEANTEAFF. CDR3 sequence (DNA): TGTGCCAGCAGCTTGGAGGCAAACACTGAAGCTTTCTTT.

V gene TRBV7-9 combines with J gene TRBJ1-5; 7 nucleotides agree with TRBD1. The CDR3 consists of 15 residues. CDR1 and CDR2 (germline): SEHNR, FQNEAQ (reference sequence). The V segment lost 2 bases and the J segment 5 bases; nucleotides outside the gene matches: 6. The CDR3 here is CASSLSRDRDQPQHF. The CDR3 coding sequence is TGTGCCAGCAGCTTATCGAGGGACAGAGATCAGCCCCAGCATTTT.

The rearrangement joins TRBV30 to TRBJ1-6; D ambiguous. V lost 4 bases and J lost 7, with 11 bases in between. Germline V gene lookup returns CDR1 GTSNPN and CDR2 SVGIG (reference sequence). This CDR3 has 13 residues. CDR3 sequence reads: CAWTRSRNSPLHF. The CDR3 region has the DNA TGTGCCTGGACCCGCAGTAGGAATTCACCCCTCCACTTT.

This sequence joins TRBV6-1 and TRBJ2-7, with TRBD1 identical over 9 bases. The junction had 6 bases not matched to a gene; V was cut back by 6 bases and J by 6 bases. CDR1 is MNHNS and CDR2 is SASEGT in the germline V gene. The CDR3 length is 13 residues. For the CDR3, the DNA is TGTGCCAGCAGCGGGGACAGGGTATCCGAGCAGTACTTC. Protein: CASSGDRVSEQYF.

This chain links TRBV7-2 with TRBJ1-1, with TRBD1 as a possible D gene (5 bases). This CDR3 is built from 17 residues. CDR1 and CDR2 (germline): SGHTA, FQGNSA. V shed 8 bases and J shed 1 base, with 23 bases lying between them. This CDR3 reads CASPGGAGWGRNTEAFF. The DNA of the CDR3 is TGTGCCAGCCCGGGTGGGGCTGGTTGGGGTAGGAACACTGAAGCTTTCTTT.

The chain couples TRBV6-1 to TRBJ1-3, with D hard to call. CDR3 length: 15 residues. Trimming stripped 6 bases from V and 8 bases from J, with 20 bases between. Germline V gene sequence: CDR1 MNHNS, CDR2 SASEGT. The CDR3 bases are TGTGCCAGCAGACTAGCGTGGGCTCTGCTGGACACCATATATTTT. This translates into CASRLAWALLDTIYF.

With regard to this clone: This is likely an artifact of a read error, given a far larger clone one base away. Other DNA variants within this sample encode the same CDR3. The rearrangement links TRBV4-1 to TRBJ1-2; 7 bases fit TRBD1. V dropped 0 bases and J dropped 3; count of bases not matched to a gene: 7. Germline V gene data show CDR1 as MGHRA and CDR2 as YSYEKL. The CDR3 sequence is 16 residues long. CDR3 DNA: TGCGCCAGCAGCCAAGATCAGGGGGTGGGGGACTATGGCTACACCTTC. It is translated as CASSQDQGVGDYGYTF.

The chain recombines TRBV23-1 with TRBJ2-1; a weak D match, TRBD2 (5 bases). TRBV23-1 is an ORF; its function is uncertain. The V end lost 0 bases, the J end lost 2 bases, and 8 bases lay between the germline ends. The CDR3 contains 15 residues. The CDR3 loop reads CASSQSTRTYNEQFF. CDR3 bases: TGCGCCAGCAGTCAATCAACTAGAACCTACAATGAGCAGTTCTTC.

The V call is TRBV2, the J call TRBJ2-1, with D uncertain. Per the germline V gene, CDR1 is SNHLY and CDR2 is FYNNEI. The V end lost 2 bases, the J end lost 4 bases, and 12 bases lay between the germline ends. CDR3 length: 15 residues. CDR3 bases: TGTGCCAGCAGTGAAAGAGAATATAGTTACAATGAGCAGTTCTTC. Translating it yields CASSEREYSYNEQFF.

The rearrangement joins TRBV5-6 to TRBJ2-5; 8 nucleotides align to TRBD2. V lost 6 bases, J lost 6 bases, and 10 bases stayed unmatched. The germline V gene has CDR1 SGHDT and CDR2 YYEEEE. The CDR3 runs to 14 residues. The chain's CDR3 is CASIPTGGPQTQYF. The DNA for the CDR3 is TGTGCCAGCATCCCCACGGGAGGGCCGCAGACCCAGTACTTC. Together with reference TRBV5-6 and TRBJ2-5, the CDR3 gives the full variable domain: DAGVTQSPTHLIKTRGQQVTLRCSPKSGHDTVSWYQQALGQGPQFIFQYYEEEERQRGNFPDRFSGHQFPNYSSELNVNALLLGDSALYLCASIPTGGPQTQYFGPGTRLLVL.

The chain is built from TRBV7-2 and TRBJ1-4; 7 bases fit TRBD1. The CDR3 has 14 residues. Per the germline V gene, CDR1 is SGHTA and CDR2 is FQGNSA. The junction had 2 bases not matched to a gene; V was cut back by 0 bases and J by 7 bases. The CDR3 nucleotides read TGTGCCAGCAGCTTAGCAGGGGGCGGTGAAAAACTGTTTTTT. Protein: CASSLAGGGEKLFF.

V usage is TRBV5-6 and J usage is TRBJ1-5, with 7 bases lining up with TRBD1. CDR1 and CDR2 from the germline V gene are SGHDT and YYEEEE. With V trimmed by 0 bases and J by 6 bases, 3 bases remained unmatched. This CDR3 spans 14 amino acids. The CDR3 spells CASSLGTGGQPQHF. CDR3 nucleotide sequence: TGTGCCAGCAGCTTGGGGACAGGCGGTCAGCCCCAGCATTTT.

This chain joins TRBV10-2 and TRBJ2-1; D might be TRBD1 (6 bases). Germline V CDR1 and CDR2: WSHSY, SAAADI. The CDR3 has 14 residues. V was cut by 9 bases and J by 6 bases, with 18 bases left in between. The chain's CDR3 is CASITGSRGNEQFF. CDR3 in DNA: TGCGCCAGTATCACAGGGTCCCGGGGCAATGAGCAGTTCTTC.

This chain links TRBV29-1 with TRBJ2-7; perhaps TRBD2 as D (6 bases). CDR3 length equals 15 residues. Trimming left V 4 bases short and J 0 bases short, with 16 bases between. Germline V gene lookup returns CDR1 SQVTM and CDR2 ANQGSEA. The CDR3 loop reads CSVGGDGGSSYEQYF. CDR3 DNA sequence: TGCAGCGTTGGGGGAGACGGGGGATCCTCCTACGAGCAGTACTTC.

The rearrangement joins TRBV19 to TRBJ1-2; no clear D. Trimming removed 3 bases at V and 5 bases at J, with 10 bases between. Per the germline V gene, CDR1 is LNHDA and CDR2 is SQIVND (reference sequence). The CDR3 consists of 13 residues. CDR3 sequence: CASSMDFGYGYTF. The DNA of the CDR3 is TGTGCCAGTAGTATGGACTTTGGTTATGGCTACACCTTC.

The V and J genes are TRBV27 and TRBJ1-2, with D hard to call. Deletions cut 6 bases from V and 8 bases from J, with 16 bases between. CDR3 size: 13 residues. Per germline, CDR1 MNHEY and CDR2 SMNVEV (reference sequence). CDR3 sequence (DNA): TGTGCCAGCAGCTCTGGTGGGCCGGGGGGCTACACCTTC. Its translation: CASSSGGPGGYTF.

The chain uses TRBV5-6 and TRBJ2-1, with TRBD2 as a possible D gene (7 bases). The CDR3 runs 16 residues. The germline gives CDR1 SGHDT, CDR2 YYEEEE. The V and J ends lost 0 bases and 2 bases respectively, with 12 bases between them. The CDR3 region is CASSLDSGGAYNEQFF. The CDR3 DNA is TGTGCCAGCAGCTTGGACTCGGGGGGCGCCTACAATGAGCAGTTCTTC.

V and J are TRBV30 and TRBJ1-4; D unresolved. Germline V gene data show CDR1 as GTSNPN and CDR2 as SVGIG (reference sequence). The CDR3 length is 11 residues. CDR3 loop: CVGRPNEKLFF. As DNA, the CDR3 is TGTGTTGGTAGGCCGAATGAAAAACTGTTTTTT.